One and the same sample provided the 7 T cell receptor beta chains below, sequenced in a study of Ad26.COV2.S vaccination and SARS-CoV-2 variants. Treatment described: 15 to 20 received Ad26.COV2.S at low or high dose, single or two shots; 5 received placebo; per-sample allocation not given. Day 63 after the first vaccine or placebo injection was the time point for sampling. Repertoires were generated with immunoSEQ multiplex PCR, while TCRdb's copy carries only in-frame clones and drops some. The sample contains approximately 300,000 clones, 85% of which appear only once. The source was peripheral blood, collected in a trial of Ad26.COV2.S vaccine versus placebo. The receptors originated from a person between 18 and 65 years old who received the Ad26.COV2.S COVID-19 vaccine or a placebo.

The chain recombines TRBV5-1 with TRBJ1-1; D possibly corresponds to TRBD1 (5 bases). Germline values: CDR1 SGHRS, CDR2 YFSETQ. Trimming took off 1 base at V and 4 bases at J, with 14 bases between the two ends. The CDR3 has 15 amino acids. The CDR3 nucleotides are TGCGCCAGCAGCTTGAATGCCGGCAGGGCCACTGAAGCTTTCTTT. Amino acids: CASSLNAGRATEAFF.

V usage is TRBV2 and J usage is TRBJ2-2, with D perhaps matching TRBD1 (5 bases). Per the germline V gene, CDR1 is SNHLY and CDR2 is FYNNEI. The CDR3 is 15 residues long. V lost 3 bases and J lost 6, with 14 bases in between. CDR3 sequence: CASSDWQGIAGELFF. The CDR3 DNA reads TGTGCCAGCAGTGATTGGCAGGGAATAGCCGGGGAGCTGTTTTTT.

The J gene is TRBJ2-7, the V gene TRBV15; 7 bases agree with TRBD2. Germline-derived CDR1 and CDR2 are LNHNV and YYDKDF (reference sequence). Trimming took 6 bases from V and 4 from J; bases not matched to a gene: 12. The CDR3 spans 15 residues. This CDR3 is CATRSAGEGLYEQYF. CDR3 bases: TGTGCCACCAGGAGTGCGGGGGAAGGTCTTTACGAGCAGTACTTC.

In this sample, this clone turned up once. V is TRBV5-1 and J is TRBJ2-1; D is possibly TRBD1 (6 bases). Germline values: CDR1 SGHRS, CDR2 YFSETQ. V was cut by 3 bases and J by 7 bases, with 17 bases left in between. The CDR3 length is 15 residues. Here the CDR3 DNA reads TGCGCCAGCAGCTACGATTTCAGGGGTCTAAATGAGCAGTTCTTC. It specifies CASSYDFRGLNEQFF.

The CDR3 reads CASSLAPRDEQFF. CDR3 DNA: TGTGCCAGCAGCTTAGCGCCCCGGGATGAGCAGTTCTTC. The chain carries TRBV7-8 and TRBJ2-1; D is ambiguous. The CDR3 spans 13 residues. The V gene's germline CDR1 is SGHVS and CDR2 FQNEAQ. V lost 0 bases and J lost 8, with 8 bases in between.

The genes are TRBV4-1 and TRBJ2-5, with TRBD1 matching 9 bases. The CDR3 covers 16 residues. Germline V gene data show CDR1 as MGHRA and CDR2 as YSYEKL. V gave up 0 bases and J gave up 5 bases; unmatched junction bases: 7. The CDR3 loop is CASSQDLWDREETQYF. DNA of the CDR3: TGCGCCAGCAGCCAAGATTTGTGGGACAGGGAGGAGACCCAGTACTTC.

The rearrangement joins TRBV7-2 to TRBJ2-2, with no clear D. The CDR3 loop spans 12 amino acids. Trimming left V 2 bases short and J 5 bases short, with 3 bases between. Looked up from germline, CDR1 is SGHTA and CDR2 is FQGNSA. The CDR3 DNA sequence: TGTGCCAGCAGCTTACGGACCGGGGAGCTGTTTTTT. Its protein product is CASSLRTGELFF.